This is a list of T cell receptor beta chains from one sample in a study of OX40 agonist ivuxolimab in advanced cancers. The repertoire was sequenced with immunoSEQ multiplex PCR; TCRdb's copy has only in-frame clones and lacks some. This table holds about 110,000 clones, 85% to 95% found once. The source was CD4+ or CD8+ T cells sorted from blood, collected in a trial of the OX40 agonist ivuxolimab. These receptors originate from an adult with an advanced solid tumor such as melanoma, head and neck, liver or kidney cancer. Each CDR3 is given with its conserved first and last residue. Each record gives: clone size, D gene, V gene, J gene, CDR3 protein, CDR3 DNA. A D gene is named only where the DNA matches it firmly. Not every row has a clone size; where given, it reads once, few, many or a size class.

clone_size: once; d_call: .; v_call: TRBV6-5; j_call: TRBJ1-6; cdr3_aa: CASSFFSGARNSPLHF; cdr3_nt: TGTGCCAGCAGTTTCTTTTCGGGGGCACGAAATTCACCCCTCCACTTT
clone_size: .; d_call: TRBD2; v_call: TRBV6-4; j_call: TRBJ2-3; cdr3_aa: CASSDHGLAGIDTQYF; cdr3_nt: TGTGCCAGCAGCGATCACGGACTAGCGGGCATAGATACGCAGTATTTT
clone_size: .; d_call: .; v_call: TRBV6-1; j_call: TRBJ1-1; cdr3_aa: CASRKNTEAFF; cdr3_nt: TGTGCCAGCAGAAAGAACACTGAAGCTTTCTTT
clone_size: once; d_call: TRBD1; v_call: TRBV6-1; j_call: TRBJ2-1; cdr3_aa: CASSARTGGRYNEQFF; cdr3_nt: TGTGCCAGCAGTGCCCGAACAGGGGGTCGCTACAATGAGCAGTTCTTC
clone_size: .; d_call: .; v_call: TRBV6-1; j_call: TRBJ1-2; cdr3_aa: CASSEVGPGVDYGYTF; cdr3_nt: TGTGCCAGCAGTGAAGTGGGGCCGGGTGTCGACTATGGCTACACCTTC
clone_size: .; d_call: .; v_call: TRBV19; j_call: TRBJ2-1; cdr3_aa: CALGGYNEQFF; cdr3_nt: TGTGCCCTAGGGGGCTACAATGAGCAGTTCTTC
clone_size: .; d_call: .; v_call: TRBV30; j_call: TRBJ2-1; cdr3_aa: CAWTRGSYNEQFF; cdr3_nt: TGTGCCTGGACCAGGGGCTCCTACAATGAGCAGTTCTTC
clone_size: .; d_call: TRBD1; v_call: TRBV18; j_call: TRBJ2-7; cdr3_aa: CASSPPGTGGYEQYF; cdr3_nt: TGTGCCAGCTCACCACCGGGGACAGGTGGCTACGAGCAGTACTTC
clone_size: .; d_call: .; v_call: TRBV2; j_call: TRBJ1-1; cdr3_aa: CASRGASGNTEAFF; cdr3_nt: TGTGCCAGCAGAGGGGCCTCGGGGAACACTGAAGCTTTCTTT
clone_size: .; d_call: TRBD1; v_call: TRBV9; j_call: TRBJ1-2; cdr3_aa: CASSAPPTGIDGYTF; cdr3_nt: TGTGCCAGCAGCGCGCCCCCGACAGGGATCGATGGCTACACCTTC
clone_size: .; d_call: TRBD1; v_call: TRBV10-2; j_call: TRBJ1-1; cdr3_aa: CASSSGTGVVNTEAFF; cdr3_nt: TGCGCCAGCAGCTCCGGGACAGGGGTCGTAAACACTGAAGCTTTCTTT
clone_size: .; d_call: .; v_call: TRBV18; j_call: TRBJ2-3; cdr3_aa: CASSPLYRQHGDTQYF; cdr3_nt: TGTGCCAGCTCACCACTCTACCGACAGCACGGAGATACGCAGTATTTT
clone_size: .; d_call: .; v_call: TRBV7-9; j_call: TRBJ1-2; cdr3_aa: CASSLAGGGYTF; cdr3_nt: TGTGCCAGCAGCTTAGCAGGAGGCGGCTACACCTTC
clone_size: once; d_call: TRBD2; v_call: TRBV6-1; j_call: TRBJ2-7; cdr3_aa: CASSLAGRSVRQYF; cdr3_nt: TGTGCCAGCAGTTTAGCGGGAAGGAGCGTTCGGCAGTACTTC
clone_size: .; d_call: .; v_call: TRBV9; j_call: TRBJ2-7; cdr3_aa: CASSVGGATYEQYF; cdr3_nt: TGTGCCAGCAGCGTCGGAGGGGCCACCTACGAGCAGTACTTC
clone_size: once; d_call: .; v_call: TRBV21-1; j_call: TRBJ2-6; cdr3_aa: CASPRSGSGANVLTF; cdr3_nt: TGTGCCAGCCCCCGGTCGGGCTCTGGGGCCAACGTCCTGACTTTC
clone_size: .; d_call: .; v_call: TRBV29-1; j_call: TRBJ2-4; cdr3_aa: CSVLLPITGKNIQYF; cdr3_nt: TGCAGCGTTCTCCTTCCTATTACGGGGAAAAACATTCAGTACTTC
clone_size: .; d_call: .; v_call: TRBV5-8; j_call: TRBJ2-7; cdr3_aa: CASSPWGEAYEQYF; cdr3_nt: TGTGCCAGCAGCCCTTGGGGGGAGGCCTACGAGCAGTACTTC
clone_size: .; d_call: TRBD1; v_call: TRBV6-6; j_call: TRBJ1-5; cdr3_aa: CASSYREGTGNQPQHF; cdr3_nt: TGTGCCAGCAGTTACAGGGAGGGGACAGGCAATCAGCCCCAGCATTTT
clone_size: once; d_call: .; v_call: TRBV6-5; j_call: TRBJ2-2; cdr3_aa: CASKFAGELFF; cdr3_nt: TGTGCCAGCAAGTTTGCCGGGGAGCTGTTTTTT
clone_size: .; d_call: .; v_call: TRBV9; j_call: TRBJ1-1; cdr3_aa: CASSVAWGTEAFF; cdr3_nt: TGTGCCAGCAGCGTAGCCTGGGGCACTGAAGCTTTCTTT
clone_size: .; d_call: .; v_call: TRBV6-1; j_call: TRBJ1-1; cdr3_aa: CASRRSENTEAFF; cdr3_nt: TGTGCCAGCCGTCGAAGTGAGAACACTGAAGCTTTCTTT
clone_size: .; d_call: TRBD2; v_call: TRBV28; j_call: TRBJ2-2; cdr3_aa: CASRGSGANTGELFF; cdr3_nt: TGTGCCAGCAGGGGAAGCGGGGCGAACACCGGGGAGCTGTTTTTT
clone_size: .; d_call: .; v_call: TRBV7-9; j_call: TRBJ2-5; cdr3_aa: CASSFSGRDQETQYF; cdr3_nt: TGTGCCAGCAGCTTCAGTGGCAGAGACCAAGAGACCCAGTACTTC
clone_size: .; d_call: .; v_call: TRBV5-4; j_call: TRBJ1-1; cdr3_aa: CASSLFSRDTEAFF; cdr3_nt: TGTGCCAGCAGCTTGTTCTCTCGGGACACTGAAGCTTTCTTT
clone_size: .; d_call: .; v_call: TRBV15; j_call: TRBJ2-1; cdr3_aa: CATSRDRPEQFF; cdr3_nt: TGTGCCACCAGCAGAGATCGGCCTGAGCAGTTCTTC
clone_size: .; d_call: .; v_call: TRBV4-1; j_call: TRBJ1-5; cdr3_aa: CASSHPTGGRGDQPQHF; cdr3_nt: TGCGCCAGCAGCCATCCCACGGGGGGCAGGGGAGATCAGCCCCAGCATTTT
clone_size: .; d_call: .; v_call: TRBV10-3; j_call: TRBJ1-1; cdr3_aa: CATFTPLNTEAFF; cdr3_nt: TGTGCCACCTTTACACCTCTGAACACTGAAGCTTTCTTT
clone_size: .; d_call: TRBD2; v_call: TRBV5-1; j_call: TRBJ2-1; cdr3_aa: CASSPGLAGAVSEQFF; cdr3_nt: TGCGCCAGCAGCCCGGGACTAGCGGGAGCAGTTTCTGAGCAGTTCTTC
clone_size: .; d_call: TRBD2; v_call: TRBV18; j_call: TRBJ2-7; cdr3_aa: CASSPQRTGREEQYF; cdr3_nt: TGTGCCAGCTCACCACAGCGGACGGGGAGGGAAGAGCAGTACTTC
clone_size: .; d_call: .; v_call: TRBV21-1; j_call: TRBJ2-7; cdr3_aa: CASSKRPFTLREQYF; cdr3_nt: TGTGCCAGCAGCAAGAGACCTTTTACTTTACGGGAGCAGTACTTC
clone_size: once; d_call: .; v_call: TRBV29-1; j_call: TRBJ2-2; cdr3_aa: CSVLIFGELFF; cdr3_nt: TGCAGCGTGCTGATTTTCGGGGAGCTGTTTTTT
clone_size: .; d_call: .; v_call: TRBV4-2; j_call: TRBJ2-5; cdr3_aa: CASSSPGGDQETQYF; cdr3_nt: TGTGCCAGCAGTTCCCCAGGGGGGGACCAAGAGACCCAGTACTTC
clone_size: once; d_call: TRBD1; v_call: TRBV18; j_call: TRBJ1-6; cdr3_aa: CASSLPTGGNSPLHF; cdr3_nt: TGTGCCAGCTCACTCCCGACAGGGGGGAATTCACCCCTCCACTTT
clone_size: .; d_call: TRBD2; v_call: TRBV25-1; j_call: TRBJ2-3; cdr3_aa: CASSDLAGFVDTQYF; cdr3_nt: TGTGCCAGCAGTGACTTAGCGGGATTTGTAGATACGCAGTATTTT
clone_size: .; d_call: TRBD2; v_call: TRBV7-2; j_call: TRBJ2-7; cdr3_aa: CASSSGLAGRSEQYF; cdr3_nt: TGTGCCAGCAGCTCTGGACTAGCGGGGCGTTCGGAGCAGTACTTC
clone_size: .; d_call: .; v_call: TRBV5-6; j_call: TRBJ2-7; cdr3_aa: CASSLVGGRNSYEQYF; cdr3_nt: TGTGCCAGCAGCTTGGTGGGTGGACGGAACTCCTACGAGCAGTACTTC
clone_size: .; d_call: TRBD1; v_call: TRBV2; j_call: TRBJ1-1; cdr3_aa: CASSELPVGTGGTEAFF; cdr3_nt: TGTGCCAGCAGCGAACTCCCCGTCGGGACAGGGGGCACTGAAGCTTTCTTT
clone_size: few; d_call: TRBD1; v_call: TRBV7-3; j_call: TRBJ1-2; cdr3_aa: CASSAGQGTYGYTF; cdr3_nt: TGTGCCAGCAGCGCTGGACAGGGGACCTATGGCTACACCTTC
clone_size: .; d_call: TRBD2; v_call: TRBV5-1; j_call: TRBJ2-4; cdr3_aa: CASSWGLASPGNIQYF; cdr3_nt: TGCGCCAGCAGCTGGGGACTAGCATCCCCGGGGAACATTCAGTACTTC
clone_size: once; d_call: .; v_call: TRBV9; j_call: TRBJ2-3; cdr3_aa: CASSSRGGTDRTDTQYF; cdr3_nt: TGTGCCAGCAGCTCCCGAGGAGGGACAGACCGCACAGATACGCAGTATTTT